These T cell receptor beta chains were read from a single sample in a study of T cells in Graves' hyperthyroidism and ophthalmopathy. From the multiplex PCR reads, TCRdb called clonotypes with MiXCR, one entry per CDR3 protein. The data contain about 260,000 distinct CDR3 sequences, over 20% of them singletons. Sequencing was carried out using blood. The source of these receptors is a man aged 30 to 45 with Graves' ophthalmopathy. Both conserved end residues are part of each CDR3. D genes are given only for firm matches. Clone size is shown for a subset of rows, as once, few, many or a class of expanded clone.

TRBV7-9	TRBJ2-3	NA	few	TGTGCCAGCAGCTTAGACGGGACTCCCACAGATACGCAGTATTTT	CASSLDGTPTDTQYF
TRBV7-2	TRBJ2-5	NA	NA	TGTGCCAGCAGCTTAGACAGTTCTAAAGAGACCCAGTACTTC	CASSLDSSKETQYF
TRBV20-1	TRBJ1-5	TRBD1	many	TGCAGTGCTGGGGACAGTTACTTAGGACCCCAGCATTTT	CSAGDSYLGPQHF
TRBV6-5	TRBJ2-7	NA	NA	TGTGCCAGCAGTTACTCGAACACCTACGAGCAGTACTTC	CASSYSNTYEQYF
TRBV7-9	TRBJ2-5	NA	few	TGTGCCAGCAGCCCCGAGGGGGTTGGCGAGACCCAGTACTTC	CASSPEGVGETQYF
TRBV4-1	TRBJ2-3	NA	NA	TGTGCCAGCAGCCAAGATGGACAGCCCCTCACAGATACGCAGTATTTT	CASSQDGQPLTDTQYF
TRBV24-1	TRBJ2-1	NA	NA	TGTGCCACCAGTGATACACGGGTGACCTCCTACAATGAGCAGTTCTTC	CATSDTRVTSYNEQFF
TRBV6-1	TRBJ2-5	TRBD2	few	TGTGCCAGCATCCTGACTAGCGGGATTGGGACCCAGTACTTC	CASILTSGIGTQYF
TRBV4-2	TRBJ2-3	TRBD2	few	TGTGCCAGCAGCCACGCGACTAGCGGGCCCACAGATACGCAGTATTTT	CASSHATSGPTDTQYF
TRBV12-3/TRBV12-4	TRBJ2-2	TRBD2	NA	TGTGCCAGCAGTTTAGGCTCACTAGCGGGAGGGCCGAACACCGGGGAGCTGTTTTTT	CASSLGSLAGGPNTGELFF
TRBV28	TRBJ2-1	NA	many	TGTGCCAGCAGTTCCCCACTAGTGTGGAATGAGCAGTTCTTC	CASSSPLVWNEQFF
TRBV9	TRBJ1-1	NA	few	TGTGCCAGCAGCGTAGGGAATACCCTTGACACTGAAGCTTTCTTT	CASSVGNTLDTEAFF
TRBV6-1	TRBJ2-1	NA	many	TGTGCCAGCCAGGGGGAACAGCGCGGGATGGGTGAGCAGTTCTTC	CASQGEQRGMGEQFF
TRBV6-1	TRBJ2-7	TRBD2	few	TGTGCCAGCAGTATCGGGGGGTCCTACGAGCAGTACTTC	CASSIGGSYEQYF
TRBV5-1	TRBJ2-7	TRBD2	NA	TGCGCCAGCAGCCGGGCTAGCGGGAGTTACGAGCAGTACTTC	CASSRASGSYEQYF
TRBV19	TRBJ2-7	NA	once	TGTGCCAGTAGTATGATCGGGGGAAGCTCCTACGAGCAGTACTTC	CASSMIGGSSYEQYF
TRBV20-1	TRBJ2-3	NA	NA	TGCAGTGCTAGCCGAGATACGCAGTATTTT	CSASRDTQYF
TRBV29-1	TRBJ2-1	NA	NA	TGCAGCGTTGACCGAATCGGGCCCATCGGGTACAATGAGCAGTTCTTC	CSVDRIGPIGYNEQFF
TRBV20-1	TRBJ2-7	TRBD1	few	TGCAGTGCTACCGCCGAGACAGGGGTCTACGAGCAGTACTTC	CSATAETGVYEQYF
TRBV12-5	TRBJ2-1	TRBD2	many	TGTGCTAGTGGGGCGAGCGGGACCTCCTACAATGAGCAGTTCTTC	CASGASGTSYNEQFF
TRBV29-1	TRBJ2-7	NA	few	TGCAGCGTAATCCGGGACTCAGCCTACGAGCAGTACTTC	CSVIRDSAYEQYF
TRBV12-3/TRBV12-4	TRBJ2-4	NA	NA	TGTGCCAGCAGTTTCGGCCAAGGGGCGATAAACATTCAGTACTTC	CASSFGQGAINIQYF
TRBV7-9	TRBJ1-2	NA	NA	TGTGCCAGCAGCTTAGAAAGGGGTCTGGGGGCCGGCTACACCTTC	CASSLERGLGAGYTF
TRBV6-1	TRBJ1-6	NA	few	TGTGCCAGCAGCCCCACGGGGGTATGGTCACCCCTCCACTTT	CASSPTGVWSPLHF
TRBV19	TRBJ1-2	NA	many	TGTGCCAGTAGAGCGCGAGGAGGGAACTATGGCTACACCTTC	CASRARGGNYGYTF
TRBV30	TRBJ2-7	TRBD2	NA	TGTGCCTGGAGTGTGGGACTAGCGTTCGAGCAGTACTTC	CAWSVGLAFEQYF
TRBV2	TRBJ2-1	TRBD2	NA	TGTGCCAGCAGGGAACCGAGGGGACTAGCGGAGTACAATGCGCAGTTCTTC	CASREPRGLAEYNAQFF
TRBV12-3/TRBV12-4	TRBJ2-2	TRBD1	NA	TGTGCCAGCAGTCACAGGACAGGGGCTTTATCCGGGGAGCTGTTTTTT	CASSHRTGALSGELFF
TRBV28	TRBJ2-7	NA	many	TGTGCCAGCAGGGTGGGGACCTTTTCCTACGAGCAGTACTTC	CASRVGTFSYEQYF
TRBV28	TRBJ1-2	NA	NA	TGTGCCAGCAGTTTGACAGGTTTTGACTATGGCTACACCTTC	CASSLTGFDYGYTF
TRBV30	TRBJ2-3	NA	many	TGTGCCTGGAGTGTACGGCGGGCAGATACGCAGTATTTT	CAWSVRRADTQYF
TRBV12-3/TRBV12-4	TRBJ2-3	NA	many	TGTGCCAGCAGTACCAACACAGGGACAGATACGCAGTATTTT	CASSTNTGTDTQYF
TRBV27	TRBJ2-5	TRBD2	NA	TGTGCCAGCAGTCCTGGACTAGCGGGAGGCCCTATCTCAGAGACCCAGTACTTC	CASSPGLAGGPISETQYF
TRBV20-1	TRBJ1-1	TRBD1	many	TGCAGTGCCACCGGACAGGGAGGGTGGACTGAAGCTTTCTTT	CSATGQGGWTEAFF
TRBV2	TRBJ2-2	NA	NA	TGTGCCACCACCCCAAGGGCGGGGAACACCGGGGAGCTGTTTTTT	CATTPRAGNTGELFF
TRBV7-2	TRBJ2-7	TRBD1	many	TGTGCCAGCAGCTCCGGACAGGGGCCCTACGAGCAGTACTTC	CASSSGQGPYEQYF
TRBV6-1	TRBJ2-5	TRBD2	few	TGTGCCAGCAGGCCCTTTCTTAGGACTAGCGGGCACCAAGAGACCCAGTACTTC	CASRPFLRTSGHQETQYF
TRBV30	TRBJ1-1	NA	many	TGTGCCTGGAGTGTAGACGATCGCACTGAAGCTTTCTTT	CAWSVDDRTEAFF
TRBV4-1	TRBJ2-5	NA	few	TGCGCCAGCAGCCAAGGGGGTGGGGAGACCCAGTACTTC	CASSQGGGETQYF
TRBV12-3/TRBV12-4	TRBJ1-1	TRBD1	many	TGTGCCAGCAGTTTCGGGACAGGGTATTTCACTGAAGCTTTCTTT	CASSFGTGYFTEAFF
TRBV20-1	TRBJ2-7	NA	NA	TGCAGTGCTCCGTGGACGGGTCACGAGCAGTACTTC	CSAPWTGHEQYF
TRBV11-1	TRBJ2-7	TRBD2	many	TGTGCCAGCAGCTCAGAGACTAGCGGGAGGGCCTACGAGCAGTACTTC	CASSSETSGRAYEQYF
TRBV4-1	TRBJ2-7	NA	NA	TGCGCCAGCAGCCAAGGCGGGCAGGGACGCCAGCAGTACTTC	CASSQGGQGRQQYF
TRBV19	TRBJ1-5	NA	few	TGTGCCAGTAGTATTAGGGTCGGAAATCAGCCCCAGCATTTT	CASSIRVGNQPQHF